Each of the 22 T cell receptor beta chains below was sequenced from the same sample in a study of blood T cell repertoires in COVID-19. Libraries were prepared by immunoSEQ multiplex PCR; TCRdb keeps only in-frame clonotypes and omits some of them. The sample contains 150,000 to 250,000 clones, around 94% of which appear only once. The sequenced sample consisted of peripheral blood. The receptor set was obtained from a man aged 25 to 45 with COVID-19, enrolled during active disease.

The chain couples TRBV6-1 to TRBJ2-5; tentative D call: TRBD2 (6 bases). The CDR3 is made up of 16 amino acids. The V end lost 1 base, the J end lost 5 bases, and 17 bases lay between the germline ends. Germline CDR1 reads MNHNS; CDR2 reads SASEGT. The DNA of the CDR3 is TGTGCCAGCAGTGAAGGAGGGAGGACACGCGCCGAGACCCAGTACTTC. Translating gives CASSEGGRTRAETQYF.

In nucleotides, the CDR3 is TGTGCCAGCACCCCCAGAGGACTAGCGGCGGGGACAGATACGCAGTATTTT. This gives the protein CASTPRGLAAGTDTQYF. The rearrangement joins TRBV13 to TRBJ2-3; 10 nucleotides line up with TRBD2. The germline V gene encodes CDR1 PRHDT and CDR2 FYEKMQ (reference sequence). CDR3 length: 17 amino acids. Trimming removed 7 bases from V and 3 bases from J; junction bases left unmatched: 13.

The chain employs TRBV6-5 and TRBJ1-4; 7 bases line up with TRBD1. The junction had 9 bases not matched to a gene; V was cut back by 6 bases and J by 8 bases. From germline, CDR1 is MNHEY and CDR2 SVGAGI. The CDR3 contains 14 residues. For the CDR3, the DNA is TGTGCCAGCAGCTACCGGGACAGTCGGGAAAAACTGTTTTTT. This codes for CASSYRDSREKLFF.

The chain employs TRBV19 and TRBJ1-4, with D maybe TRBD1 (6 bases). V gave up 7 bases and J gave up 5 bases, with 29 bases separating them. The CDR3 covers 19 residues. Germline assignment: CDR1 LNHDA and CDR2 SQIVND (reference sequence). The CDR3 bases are TGTGCCAGTACCAGAGACAACCGGGACATCCGAGCGACGAATGAAAAACTGTTTTTT. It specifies CASTRDNRDIRATNEKLFF.

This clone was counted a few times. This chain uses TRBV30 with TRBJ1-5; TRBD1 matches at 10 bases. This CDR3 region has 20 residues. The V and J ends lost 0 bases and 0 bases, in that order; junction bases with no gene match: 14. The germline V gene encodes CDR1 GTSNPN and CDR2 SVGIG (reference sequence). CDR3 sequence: CAWSVRGTGVRVGSNQPQHF. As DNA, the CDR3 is TGTGCCTGGAGTGTAAGGGGGACAGGGGTTAGAGTGGGTAGCAATCAGCCCCAGCATTTT.

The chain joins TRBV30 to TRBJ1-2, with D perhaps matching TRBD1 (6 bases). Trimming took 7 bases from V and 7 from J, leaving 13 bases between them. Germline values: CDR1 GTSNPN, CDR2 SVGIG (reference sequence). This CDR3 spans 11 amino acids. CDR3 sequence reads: CASGTSLGYTF. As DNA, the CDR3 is TGTGCCTCAGGGACATCTCTTGGCTACACCTTC.

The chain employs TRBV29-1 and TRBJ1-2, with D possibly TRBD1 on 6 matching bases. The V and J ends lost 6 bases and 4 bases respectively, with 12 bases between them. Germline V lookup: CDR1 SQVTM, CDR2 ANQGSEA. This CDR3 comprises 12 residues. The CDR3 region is CSVLTGPYGYTF. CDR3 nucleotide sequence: TGCAGCGTACTGACAGGACCCTATGGCTACACCTTC.

CDR3 coding DNA: TGTGCTAGTGGTTCCTCAGGGCGGGGTATGGAGACCCAGTACTTC. Its translation is CASGSSGRGMETQYF. The chain couples TRBV12-5 to TRBJ2-5; the D gene is possibly TRBD2 (6 bases). The V and J ends lost 4 bases and 5 bases respectively, with 17 bases between them. CDR1 is LGHNT and CDR2 is FRNRAP in the germline V gene. The CDR3 is 15 amino acids.

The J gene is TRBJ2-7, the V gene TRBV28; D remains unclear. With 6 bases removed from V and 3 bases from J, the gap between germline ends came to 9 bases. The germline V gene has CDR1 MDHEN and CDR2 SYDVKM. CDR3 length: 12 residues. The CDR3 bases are TGTGCCAGCAGCGAACAGAGCTACGAGCAGTACTTC. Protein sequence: CASSEQSYEQYF. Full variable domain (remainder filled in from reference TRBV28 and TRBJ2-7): DVKVTQSSRYLVKRTGEKVFLECVQDMDHENMFWYRQDPGLGLRLIYFSYDVKMKEKGDIPEGYSVSREKKERFSLILESASTNQTSMYLCASSEQSYEQYFGPGTRLTVT.

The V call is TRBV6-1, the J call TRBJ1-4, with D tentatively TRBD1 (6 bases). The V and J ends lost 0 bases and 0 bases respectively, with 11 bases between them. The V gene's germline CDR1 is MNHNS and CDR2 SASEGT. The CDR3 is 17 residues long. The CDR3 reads CASSEAQGFTTNEKLFF. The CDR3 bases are TGTGCCAGCAGTGAAGCACAGGGTTTCACAACTAATGAAAAACTGTTTTTT.

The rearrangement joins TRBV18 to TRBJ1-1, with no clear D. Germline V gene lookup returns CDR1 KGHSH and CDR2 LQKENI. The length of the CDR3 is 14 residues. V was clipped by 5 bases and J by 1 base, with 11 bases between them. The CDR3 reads CASSFGGSNTEAFF. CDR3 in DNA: TGTGCCAGCTCATTCGGCGGATCGAACACTGAAGCTTTCTTT.

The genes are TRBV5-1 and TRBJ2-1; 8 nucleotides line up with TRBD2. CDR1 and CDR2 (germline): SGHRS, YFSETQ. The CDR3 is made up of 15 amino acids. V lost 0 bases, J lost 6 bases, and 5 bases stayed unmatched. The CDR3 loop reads CASSLDRAGANEQFF. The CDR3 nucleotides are TGCGCCAGCAGCTTGGATCGAGCGGGGGCCAATGAGCAGTTCTTC.

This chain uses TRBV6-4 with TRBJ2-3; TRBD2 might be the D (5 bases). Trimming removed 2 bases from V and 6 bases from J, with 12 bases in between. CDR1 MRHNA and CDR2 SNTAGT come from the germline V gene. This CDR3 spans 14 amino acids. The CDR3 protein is CASSDQPTGDTQYF. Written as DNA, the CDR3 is TGTGCCAGCAGTGACCAGCCGACGGGGGATACGCAGTATTTT.

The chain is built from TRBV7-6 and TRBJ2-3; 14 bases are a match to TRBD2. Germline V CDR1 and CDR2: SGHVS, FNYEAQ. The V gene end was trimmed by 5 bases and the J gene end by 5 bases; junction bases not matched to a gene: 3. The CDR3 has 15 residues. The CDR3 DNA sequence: TGTGCCAGCAGCGGTGGGACTAGCGGGGGAGATACGCAGTATTTT. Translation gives CASSGGTSGGDTQYF.

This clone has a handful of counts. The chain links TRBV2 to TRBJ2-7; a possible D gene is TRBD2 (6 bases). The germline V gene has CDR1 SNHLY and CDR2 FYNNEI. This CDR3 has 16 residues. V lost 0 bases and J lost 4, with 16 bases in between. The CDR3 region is CASSEATRTPGYEQYF. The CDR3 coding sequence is TGTGCCAGCAGTGAAGCGACTAGAACCCCCGGGTACGAGCAGTACTTC. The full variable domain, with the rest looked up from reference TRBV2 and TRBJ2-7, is EPEVTQTPSHQVTQMGQEVILRCVPISNHLYFYWYRQILGQKVEFLVSFYNNEISEKSEIFDDQFSVERPDGSNFTLKIRSTKLEDSAMYFCASSEATRTPGYEQYFGPGTRLTVT.

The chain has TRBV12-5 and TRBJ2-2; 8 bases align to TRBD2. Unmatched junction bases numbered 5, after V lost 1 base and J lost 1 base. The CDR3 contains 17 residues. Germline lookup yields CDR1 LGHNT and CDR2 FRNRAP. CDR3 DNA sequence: TGTGCTAGTGGTTTGGAGCCGGGGGGGATGAACACCGGGGAGCTGTTTTTT. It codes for CASGLEPGGMNTGELFF. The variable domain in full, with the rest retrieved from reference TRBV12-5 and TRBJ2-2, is DARVTQTPRHKVTEMGQEVTMRCQPILGHNTVFWYRQTMMQGLELLAYFRNRAPLDDSGMPKDRFSAEMPDATLATLKIQPSEPRDSAVYFCASGLEPGGMNTGELFFGEGSRLTVL.

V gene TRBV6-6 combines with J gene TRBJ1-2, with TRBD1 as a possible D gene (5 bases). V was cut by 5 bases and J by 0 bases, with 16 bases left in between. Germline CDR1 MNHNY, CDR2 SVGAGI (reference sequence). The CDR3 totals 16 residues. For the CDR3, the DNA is TGTGCCAGCAGTGCTCGACAGATTCGAGCTAACTATGGCTACACCTTC. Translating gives CASSARQIRANYGYTF.

CDR3 DNA: TGTGCCAGTAGTATCTTCACAGACCGGCAGCCCCAGCATTTT. Translated: CASSIFTDRQPQHF. The chain uses TRBV19 and TRBJ1-5; D gene uncertain. The CDR3 is made up of 14 amino acids. V was clipped by 3 bases and J by 7 bases, with 13 bases between them. CDR1 LNHDA and CDR2 SQIVND come from the germline V gene (reference sequence).

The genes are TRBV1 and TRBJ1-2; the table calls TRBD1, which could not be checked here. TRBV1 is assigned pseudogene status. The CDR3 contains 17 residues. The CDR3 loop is CTSKGRDTDRSNYGYTF. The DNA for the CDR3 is TGCACCAGCAAAGGCCGGGACACGGATCGTTCTAACTATGGCTACACCTTC.

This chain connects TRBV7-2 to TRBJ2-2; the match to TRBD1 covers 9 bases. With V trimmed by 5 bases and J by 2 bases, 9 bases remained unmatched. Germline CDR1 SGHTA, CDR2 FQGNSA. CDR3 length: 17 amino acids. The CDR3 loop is CASSPLSGQGNTGELFF. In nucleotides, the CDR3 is TGTGCCAGCAGCCCCCTCTCGGGACAGGGAAACACCGGGGAGCTGTTTTTT.

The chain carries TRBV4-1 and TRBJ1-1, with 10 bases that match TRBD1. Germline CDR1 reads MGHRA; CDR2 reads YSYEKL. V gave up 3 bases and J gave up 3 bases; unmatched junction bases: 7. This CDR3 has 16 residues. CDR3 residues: CASSHSRTGGYTEAFF. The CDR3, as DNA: TGCGCCAGCAGCCATTCCAGGACAGGGGGTTACACTGAAGCTTTCTTT.

The CDR3 spells CASSGVFRDSPLHF. CDR3 nucleotide sequence: TGTGCCAGCAGTGGCGTTTTCAGGGATTCACCCCTCCACTTT. This chain links TRBV2 with TRBJ1-6; TRBD1 is a possible D gene (5 bases). CDR1 and CDR2 from the germline V gene are SNHLY and FYNNEI. The CDR3 extends over 14 amino acids. V gave up 4 bases and J gave up 8 bases, with 12 bases separating them.